This TCR beta chain was recovered during a study of blood T cell repertoires in COVID-19. The CDR3 totals 15 residues. The germline gives CDR1 ENHRY, CDR2 SYGVKD. The J segment lost 6 bases and the V segment lost 6 bases, leaving 10 bases of the junction unmatched. This clone turned up a few times. This table comes from immunoSEQ multiplex PCR, and its TCRdb copy is limited to in-frame clones, with some not included. The sample lists over 200,000 clones, roughly 87% occurring once. Sequencing used PBMCs or T cells enriched from blood (not recorded which). This TCR was recovered from a man younger than 35 with acute COVID-19. The chain links TRBV10-3 to TRBJ2-1, with 8 bases lining up with TRBD2. The CDR3 loop reads CAISPAGVIGNEQFF. In DNA, the CDR3 is TGTGCCATCAGCCCAGCGGGAGTCATCGGCAATGAGCAGTTCTTC.